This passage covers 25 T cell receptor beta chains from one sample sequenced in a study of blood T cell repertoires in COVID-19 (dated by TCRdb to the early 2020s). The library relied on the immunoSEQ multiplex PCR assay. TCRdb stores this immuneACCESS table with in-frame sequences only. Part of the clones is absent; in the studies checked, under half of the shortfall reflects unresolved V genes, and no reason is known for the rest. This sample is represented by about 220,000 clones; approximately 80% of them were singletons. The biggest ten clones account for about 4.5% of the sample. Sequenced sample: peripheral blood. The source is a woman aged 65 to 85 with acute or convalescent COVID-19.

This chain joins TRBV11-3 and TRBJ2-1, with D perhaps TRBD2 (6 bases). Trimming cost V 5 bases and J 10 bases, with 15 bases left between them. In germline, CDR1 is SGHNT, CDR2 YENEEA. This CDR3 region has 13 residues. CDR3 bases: TGTGCCAGCAGCGGGGTTCCGGGGGTGGAGCAGTTCTTC. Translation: CASSGVPGVEQFF.

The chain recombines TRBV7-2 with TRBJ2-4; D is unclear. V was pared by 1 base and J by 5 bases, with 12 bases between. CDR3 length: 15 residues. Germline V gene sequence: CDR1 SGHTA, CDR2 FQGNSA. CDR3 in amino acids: CASSLVWALQNIQYF. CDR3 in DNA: TGTGCCAGCAGCTTAGTCTGGGCACTCCAAAACATTCAGTACTTC.

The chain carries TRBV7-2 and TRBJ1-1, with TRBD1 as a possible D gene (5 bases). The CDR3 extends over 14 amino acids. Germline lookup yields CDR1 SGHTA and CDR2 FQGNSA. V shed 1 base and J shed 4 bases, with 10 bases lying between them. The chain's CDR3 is CASSLVRGVTEAFF. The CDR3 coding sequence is TGTGCCAGCAGCTTAGTCCGGGGGGTCACTGAAGCTTTCTTT. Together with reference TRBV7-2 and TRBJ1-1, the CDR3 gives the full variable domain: GAGVSQSPSNKVTEKGKDVELRCDPISGHTALYWYRQSLGQGLEFLIYFQGNSAPDKSGLPSDRFSAERTGGSVSTLTIQRTQQEDSAVYLCASSLVRGVTEAFFGQGTRLTVV.

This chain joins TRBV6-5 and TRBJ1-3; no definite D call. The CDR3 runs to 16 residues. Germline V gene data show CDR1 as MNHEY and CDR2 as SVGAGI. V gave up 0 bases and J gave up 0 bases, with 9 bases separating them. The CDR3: CASSYSGSRSGNTIYF. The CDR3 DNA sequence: TGTGCCAGCAGTTACTCGGGCAGCCGCTCTGGAAACACCATATATTTT.

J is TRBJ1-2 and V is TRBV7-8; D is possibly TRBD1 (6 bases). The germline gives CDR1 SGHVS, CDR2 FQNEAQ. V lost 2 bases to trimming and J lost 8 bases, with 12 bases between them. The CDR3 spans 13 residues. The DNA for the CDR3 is TGTGCCAGCAGCTTAACAGGGCGCATAGGCTACACCTTC. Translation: CASSLTGRIGYTF.

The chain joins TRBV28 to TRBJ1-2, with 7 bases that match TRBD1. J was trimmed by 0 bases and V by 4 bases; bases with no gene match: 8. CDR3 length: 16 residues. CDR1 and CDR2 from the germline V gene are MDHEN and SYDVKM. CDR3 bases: TGTGCCAGCAGTTCGGGGAACAGGGGTTCTAACTATGGCTACACCTTC. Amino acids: CASSSGNRGSNYGYTF.

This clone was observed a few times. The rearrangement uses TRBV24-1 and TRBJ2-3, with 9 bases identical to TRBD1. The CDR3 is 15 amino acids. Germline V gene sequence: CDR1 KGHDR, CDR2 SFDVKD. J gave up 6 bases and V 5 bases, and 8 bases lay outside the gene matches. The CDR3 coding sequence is TGTGCCACCAGTGCTGTCGGGACAGGGTGGGATACGCAGTATTTT. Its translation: CATSAVGTGWDTQYF.

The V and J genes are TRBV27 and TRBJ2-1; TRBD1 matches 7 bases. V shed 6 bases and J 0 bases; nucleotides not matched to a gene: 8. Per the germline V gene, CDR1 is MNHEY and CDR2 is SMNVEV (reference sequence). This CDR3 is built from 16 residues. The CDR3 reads CASSASGQISYNEQFF. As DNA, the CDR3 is TGTGCCAGCAGCGCCTCGGGACAGATCTCCTACAATGAGCAGTTCTTC.

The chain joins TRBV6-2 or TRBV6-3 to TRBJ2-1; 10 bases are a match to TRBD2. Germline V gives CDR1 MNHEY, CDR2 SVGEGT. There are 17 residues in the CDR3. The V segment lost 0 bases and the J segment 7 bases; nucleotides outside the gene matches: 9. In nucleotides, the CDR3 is TGTGCCAGCAGTTACTCTGGCCTAGCGGGGGTGGGGAATGAGCAGTTCTTC. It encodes CASSYSGLAGVGNEQFF.

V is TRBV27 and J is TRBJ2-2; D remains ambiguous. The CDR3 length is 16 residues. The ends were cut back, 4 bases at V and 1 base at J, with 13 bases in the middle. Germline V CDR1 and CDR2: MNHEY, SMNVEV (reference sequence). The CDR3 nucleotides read TGTGCCAGCAGTTCCCCCCTGAGTCTGAACACCGGGGAGCTGTTTTTT. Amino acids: CASSSPLSLNTGELFF.

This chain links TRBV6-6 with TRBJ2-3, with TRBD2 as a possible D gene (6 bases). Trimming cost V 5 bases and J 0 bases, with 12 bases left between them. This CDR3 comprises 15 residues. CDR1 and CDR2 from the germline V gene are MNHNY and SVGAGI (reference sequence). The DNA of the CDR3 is TGTGCCAGCAGTCCCCTCCGGGGGAGCACAGATACGCAGTATTTT. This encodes CASSPLRGSTDTQYF.

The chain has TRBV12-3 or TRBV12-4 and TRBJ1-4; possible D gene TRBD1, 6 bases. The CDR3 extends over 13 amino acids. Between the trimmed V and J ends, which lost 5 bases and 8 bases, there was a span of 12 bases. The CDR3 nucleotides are TGTGCCAGCAGTGACAGGTCAGAAGAAAAACTGTTTTTT. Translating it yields CASSDRSEEKLFF.

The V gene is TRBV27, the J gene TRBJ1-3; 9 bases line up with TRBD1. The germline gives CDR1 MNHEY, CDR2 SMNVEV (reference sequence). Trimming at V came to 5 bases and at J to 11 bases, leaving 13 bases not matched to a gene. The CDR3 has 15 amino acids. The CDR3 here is CASSDLRTGAGPIYF. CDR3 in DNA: TGTGCCAGCAGTGACCTCAGGACAGGGGCGGGCCCCATATATTTT.

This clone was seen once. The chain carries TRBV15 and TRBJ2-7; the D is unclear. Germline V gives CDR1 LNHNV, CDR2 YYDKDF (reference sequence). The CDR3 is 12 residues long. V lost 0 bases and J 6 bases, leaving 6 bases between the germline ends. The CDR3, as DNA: TGTGCCACCAGCAGAGATAACGGCGAGCAGTACTTC. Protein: CATSRDNGEQYF.

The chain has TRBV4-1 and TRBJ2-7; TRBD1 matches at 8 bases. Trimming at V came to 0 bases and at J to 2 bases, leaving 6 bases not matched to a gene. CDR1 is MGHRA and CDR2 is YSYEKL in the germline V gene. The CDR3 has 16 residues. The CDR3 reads CASSQEDRGGTYEQYF. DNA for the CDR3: TGCGCCAGCAGCCAAGAAGACAGGGGTGGGACCTACGAGCAGTACTTC.

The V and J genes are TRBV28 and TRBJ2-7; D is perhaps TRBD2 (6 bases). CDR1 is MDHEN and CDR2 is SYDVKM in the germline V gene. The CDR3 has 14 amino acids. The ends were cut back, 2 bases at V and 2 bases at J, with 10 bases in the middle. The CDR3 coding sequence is TGTGCCAGCAGTTTACGGCGGGGACCCTACGAGCAGTACTTC. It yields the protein CASSLRRGPYEQYF.

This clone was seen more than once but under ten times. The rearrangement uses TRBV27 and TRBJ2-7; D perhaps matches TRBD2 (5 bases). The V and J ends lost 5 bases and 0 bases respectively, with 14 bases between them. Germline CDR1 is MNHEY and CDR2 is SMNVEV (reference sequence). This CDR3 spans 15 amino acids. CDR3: CASSPSMGSSYEQYF. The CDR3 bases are TGTGCCAGCAGTCCATCTATGGGGAGCTCCTACGAGCAGTACTTC.

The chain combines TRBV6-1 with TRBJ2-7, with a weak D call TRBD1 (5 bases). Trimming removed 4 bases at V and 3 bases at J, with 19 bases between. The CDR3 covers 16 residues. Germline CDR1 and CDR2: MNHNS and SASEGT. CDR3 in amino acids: CASSGFGALADYEQYF. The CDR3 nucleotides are TGTGCCAGCAGTGGCTTTGGGGCCCTGGCAGACTACGAGCAGTACTTC.

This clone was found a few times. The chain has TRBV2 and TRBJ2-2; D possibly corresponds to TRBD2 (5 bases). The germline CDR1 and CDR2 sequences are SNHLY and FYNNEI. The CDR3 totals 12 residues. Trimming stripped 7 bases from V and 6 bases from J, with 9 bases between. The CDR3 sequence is CASTEGAGELFF. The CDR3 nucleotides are TGTGCCAGCACTGAGGGCGCCGGGGAGCTGTTTTTT.

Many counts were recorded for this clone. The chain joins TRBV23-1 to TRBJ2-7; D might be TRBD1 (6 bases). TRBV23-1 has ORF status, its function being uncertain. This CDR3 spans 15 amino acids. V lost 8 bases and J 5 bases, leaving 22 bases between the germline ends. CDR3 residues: CASPNETEQGNEQYF. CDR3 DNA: TGCGCCAGCCCGAACGAAACCGAACAGGGTAACGAGCAGTACTTC.

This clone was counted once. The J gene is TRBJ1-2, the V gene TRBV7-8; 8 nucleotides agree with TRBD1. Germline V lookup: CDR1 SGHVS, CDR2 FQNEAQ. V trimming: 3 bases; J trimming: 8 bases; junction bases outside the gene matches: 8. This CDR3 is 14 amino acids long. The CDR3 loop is CASSFLQGARGYTF. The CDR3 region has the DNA TGTGCCAGCAGCTTTCTTCAGGGGGCGCGAGGCTACACCTTC.

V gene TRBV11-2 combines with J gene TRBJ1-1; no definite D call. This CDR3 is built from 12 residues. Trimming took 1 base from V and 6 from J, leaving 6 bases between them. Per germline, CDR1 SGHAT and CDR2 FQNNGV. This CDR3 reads CASSLAQAEAFF. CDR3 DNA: TGTGCCAGCAGCTTAGCCCAGGCTGAAGCTTTCTTT.

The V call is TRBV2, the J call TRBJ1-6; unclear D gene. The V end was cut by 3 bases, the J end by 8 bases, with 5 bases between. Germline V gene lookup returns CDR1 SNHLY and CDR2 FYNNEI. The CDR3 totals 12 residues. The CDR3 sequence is CASSDGDSPLHF. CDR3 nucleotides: TGTGCCAGCAGTGACGGGGATTCACCCCTCCACTTT.

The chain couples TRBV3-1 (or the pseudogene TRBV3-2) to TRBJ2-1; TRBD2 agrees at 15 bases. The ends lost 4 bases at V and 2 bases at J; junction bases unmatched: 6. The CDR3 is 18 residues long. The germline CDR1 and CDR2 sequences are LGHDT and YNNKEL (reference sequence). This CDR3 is CASSPGLAGGPPYNEQFF. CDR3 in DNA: TGTGCCAGCAGCCCGGGACTAGCGGGGGGACCACCCTACAATGAGCAGTTCTTC.

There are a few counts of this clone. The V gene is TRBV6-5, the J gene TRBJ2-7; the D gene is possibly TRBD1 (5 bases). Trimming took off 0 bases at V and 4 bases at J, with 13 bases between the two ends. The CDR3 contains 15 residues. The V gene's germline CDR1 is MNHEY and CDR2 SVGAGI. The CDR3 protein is CASSYSASGKYEQYF. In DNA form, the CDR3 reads TGTGCCAGCAGTTACTCCGCGTCAGGGAAATACGAGCAGTACTTC.